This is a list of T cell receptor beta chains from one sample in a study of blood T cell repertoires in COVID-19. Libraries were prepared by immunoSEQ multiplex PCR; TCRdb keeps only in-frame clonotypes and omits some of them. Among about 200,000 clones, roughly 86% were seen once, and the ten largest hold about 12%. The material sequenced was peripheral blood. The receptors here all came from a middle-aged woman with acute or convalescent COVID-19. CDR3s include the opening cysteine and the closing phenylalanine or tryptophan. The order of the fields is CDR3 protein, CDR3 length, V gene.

CDR3 protein: CASSLQAGGYEQYF; CDR3 length: 14; V gene: TRBV7-8
CDR3 protein: CASSFGTGNNEQFF; CDR3 length: 14; V gene: TRBV7-6
CDR3 protein: CAWSDYGGNNYGYTF; CDR3 length: 15; V gene: TRBV30
CDR3 protein: CASSLGQGRVHYEQYF; CDR3 length: 16; V gene: TRBV7-8
CDR3 protein: CASSLDRNYGYTF; CDR3 length: 13; V gene: TRBV3-1/TRBV3-2
CDR3 protein: CASSESGLISGELFF; CDR3 length: 15; V gene: TRBV6-1
CDR3 protein: CASSQYAFQGNQYF; CDR3 length: 14; V gene: TRBV7-2
CDR3 protein: CAIDRGPAANTGELFF; CDR3 length: 16; V gene: TRBV19
CDR3 protein: CASSQEGTSGRAYEQYF; CDR3 length: 17; V gene: TRBV4-2
CDR3 protein: CATSDIKGRTAYNEQFF; CDR3 length: 17; V gene: TRBV24-1
CDR3 protein: CASSDTGLGGYTF; CDR3 length: 13; V gene: TRBV2
CDR3 protein: CASMRSYMNTEAFF; CDR3 length: 14; V gene: TRBV19
CDR3 protein: CASSPRPGGPYNEQFF; CDR3 length: 16; V gene: TRBV4-2
CDR3 protein: CASSQDRGFGNEKLFF; CDR3 length: 16; V gene: TRBV3-1/TRBV3-2
CDR3 protein: CASRPTGGTGELFF; CDR3 length: 14; V gene: TRBV6-4
CDR3 protein: CASSPDRDEQYF; CDR3 length: 12; V gene: TRBV19
CDR3 protein: CASSESSGSSYEQYF; CDR3 length: 15; V gene: TRBV2
CDR3 protein: CASGLAGVGTGELFF; CDR3 length: 15; V gene: TRBV2
CDR3 protein: CASSSQDYFYNEQFF; CDR3 length: 15; V gene: TRBV27
CDR3 protein: CSVEVAGAETQYF; CDR3 length: 13; V gene: TRBV29-1
CDR3 protein: CASSSTVYEQYF; CDR3 length: 12; V gene: TRBV6-2/TRBV6-3
CDR3 protein: CASSFRQTHDTEAFF; CDR3 length: 15; V gene: TRBV7-9